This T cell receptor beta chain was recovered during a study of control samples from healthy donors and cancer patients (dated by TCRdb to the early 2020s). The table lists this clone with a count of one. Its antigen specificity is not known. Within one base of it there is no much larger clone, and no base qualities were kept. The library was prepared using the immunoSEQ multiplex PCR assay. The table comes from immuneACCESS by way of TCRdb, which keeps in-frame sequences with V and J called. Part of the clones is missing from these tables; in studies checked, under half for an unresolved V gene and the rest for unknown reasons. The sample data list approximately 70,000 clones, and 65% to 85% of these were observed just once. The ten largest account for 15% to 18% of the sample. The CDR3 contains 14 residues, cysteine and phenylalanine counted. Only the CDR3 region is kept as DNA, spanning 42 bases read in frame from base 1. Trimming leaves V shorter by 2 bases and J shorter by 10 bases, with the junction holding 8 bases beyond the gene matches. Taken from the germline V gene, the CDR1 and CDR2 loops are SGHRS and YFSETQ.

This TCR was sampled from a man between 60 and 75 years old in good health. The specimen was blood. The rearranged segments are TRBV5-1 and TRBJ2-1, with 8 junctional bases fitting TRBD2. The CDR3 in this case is CASSFGAGGLEQFF. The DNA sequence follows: TGCGCCAGCAGCTTTGGGGCGGGAGGCCTGGAGCAGTTCTTC.